The table lists the clone carrying this T cell receptor beta chain with many counts. Antigen: not known. Germline values: CDR1 LGHDT, CDR2 YNNKEL (reference sequence). CDR3 length: 14 amino acids. The J segment lost 3 bases and the V segment lost 4 bases, leaving 6 bases of the junction unmatched. This record belongs to a study of regulatory T cells in long-lasting Graves disease. Regarding the study as a whole: Sharing of public clonotypes was greater in persistent patients (about 2,700) than in new patients (around 890).

The time point is: newly diagnosed GD, antithyroid drugs for less than 3 months. The TCR library was made from RNA extracted from PBMCs. Construction of the TCR beta libraries employed iRepertoire HTBI primers in conjunction with Arm-PCR of CDR3 regions. Via MiXCR, TCRdb re-called the multiplex PCR reads, giving one row per CDR3 protein. This table holds hundreds of thousands of distinct CDR3 sequences, approximately 20% found once. The chain carries TRBV3-1 and TRBJ2-7, with TRBD1 identical over 7 bases. The sequence was collected from a female donor with Graves disease. The sample in question was peripheral blood mononuclear cells (PBMCs), obtained at new diagnosis, from a patient treated with antithyroid drugs. CDR3 coding DNA: TGTGCCAGCAGCCCTACAGGGGCGATCTACGAGCAGTACTTC. It specifies CASSPTGAIYEQYF.